These T cell receptor beta chains were read from a single sample in a study of T cells after yellow fever vaccination. TCRdb ran MiXCR on the 5' RACE reads and lists one entry per CDR3 protein. The table has around 320,000 distinct CDR3 sequences, about 4.5% seen once. Sequencing was performed on PBMCs, taken 15 days after the yellow fever booster vaccination. The source of these receptors is a young man who received the YFV17D yellow fever vaccine. CDR3s include the opening cysteine and the closing phenylalanine or tryptophan. The order of the fields is J gene, V gene, D gene, clone size, CDR3 DNA, CDR3 protein. A D gene is named only where the DNA matches it firmly. A clone size is listed for some rows: how often the clone was seen (once, few, many), or a class if it is expanded.

>TRBJ1-5|TRBV7-2|.|few
TGTGCCAGCAGCTTAAACTCAGGGAGCGATCAGCCCCAGCATTTT
CASSLNSGSDQPQHF
>TRBJ2-4|TRBV4-1|.|many
TGCGCCAGCAGCCCCCATTTCAAAAACATTCAGTACTTC
CASSPHFKNIQYF
>TRBJ1-5|TRBV2|.|.
TGTGCCAGCAGTGAACTAGGGATGGGTCAGCCCCAGCATTTT
CASSELGMGQPQHF
>TRBJ2-5|TRBV6-6|TRBD2|few
TGTGCCAGCAGTTACGGAAGGCCGGGACTAGCGTGGGAGACCCAGTACTTC
CASSYGRPGLAWETQYF
>TRBJ1-5|TRBV20-1|.|many
TGCAGTGCTAGGAATGTCGGCGGAGCGTATAGCAATCAGCCCCAGCATTTT
CSARNVGGAYSNQPQHF
>TRBJ1-1|TRBV7-6|.|few
TGTGCCAGCAGCTTAACCCTTGGAACTGAAGCTTTCTTT
CASSLTLGTEAFF
>TRBJ1-6|TRBV2|TRBD1|.
TGTGCCAGCAGTGAATTTCGAGGGACAGTCTATAATTCACCCCTCCACTTT
CASSEFRGTVYNSPLHF
>TRBJ1-1|TRBV6-5|.|.
TGTGCCAGCAGCACTTCTTACACTGAAGCTTTCTTT
CASSTSYTEAFF
>TRBJ1-5|TRBV6-1|TRBD1|many
TGTGCCAGCAGGCTACAGGGGCTTCAGCCCCAGCATTTT
CASRLQGLQPQHF
>TRBJ2-2|TRBV23-1|TRBD1|.
TGCGCCAGCACTTGTGGACAGGGTGGAACCGGGGAGCTGTTTTTT
CASTCGQGGTGELFF
>TRBJ2-3|TRBV6-2/TRBV6-3|TRBD2|many
TGTGCCAGCAGTTACGGTGACGGAGCGGGGGGCCGGGGTTTT
CASSYGDGAGGRGF
>TRBJ2-5|TRBV6-6|.|few
TGTGCCAGCAGCCCCCTCCTGAGAGGCCAAGAGACCCAGTACTTC
CASSPLLRGQETQYF
>TRBJ2-1|TRBV7-2|.|many
TGTGCCAGCAGCTTAGCCGTCCCCAATGAGCAGTTCTTC
CASSLAVPNEQFF
>TRBJ2-2|TRBV30|.|.
TGTGCCTGGAGTGTTAGGGACGCCGGGGAGCTGTTTTTT
CAWSVRDAGELFF
>TRBJ2-1|TRBV24-1|.|.
TGTGCCACCAACGACCTCCGGGACCTACATGAGAATGAGCAGTTCTTC
CATNDLRDLHENEQFF
>TRBJ1-1|TRBV7-9|.|few
TGTGCCAGCAGCTTTGAGGGCGAAGCTTTCTTT
CASSFEGEAFF
>TRBJ2-5|TRBV5-1|TRBD1|few
TGCGCCAGCAGCTTGGACCCCTCGGGACAGCCACCGGAGACCCAGTACTTC
CASSLDPSGQPPETQYF
>TRBJ2-1|TRBV11-2|.|many
TGTGCCAGCAGCTCTAGCTCCGGGACCATCTACAATGAGCAGTTCTTC
CASSSSSGTIYNEQFF
>TRBJ1-1|TRBV4-1|.|.
TGCGCCAGCAGCCAAGCAAGACTGACCAACACTGAAGCTTTCTTT
CASSQARLTNTEAFF
>TRBJ1-2|TRBV3-1|.|many
TGTGCCAGCAGCGCCCTGACCGGGACGCCGGACACCTTC
CASSALTGTPDTF
>TRBJ1-2|TRBV6-1|.|.
TGTGCCAGCAGTGAGTTTTGGACGGACTATGGCTACACCTTC
CASSEFWTDYGYTF
>TRBJ2-7|TRBV18|.|.
TGTGCCAGCTCGTTTGGTGGACCGGGTGCGGAGCAGTACTTC
CASSFGGPGAEQYF
>TRBJ1-5|TRBV6-2/TRBV6-3|.|few
TGTGCCAGCAGTAACCCCCGTCAGCCCCAGCATTTT
CASSNPRQPQHF
>TRBJ1-4|TRBV4-2|.|.
TGTGCCAGCAGCCAAGACGGCTCCTTTAATGAAAAACTGTTTTTT
CASSQDGSFNEKLFF
>TRBJ2-1|TRBV28|TRBD2|.
TGTGCCAGCCGGGGACTAGCGGGGAACAATGAGCAGTTCTTC
CASRGLAGNNEQFF
>TRBJ1-5|TRBV28|.|few
TGTGCCAGCATCCCGTGGGGGAGCCAGCCCCAGCATTTT
CASIPWGSQPQHF
>TRBJ2-2|TRBV29-1|TRBD1|many
TGCAGCGTTGAAGATAGGGGGGACAGGGGGAAGCTGTTTTTT
CSVEDRGDRGKLFF
>TRBJ1-1|TRBV6-6|.|.
TGTGCCAGCAGTTATATGAATAGGAGTTTGAACACTGAAGCTTTCTTT
CASSYMNRSLNTEAFF
>TRBJ2-7|TRBV6-5|.|few
TGTGCCAGCAAACAAGGGCACGAGCAGTACTTC
CASKQGHEQYF
>TRBJ1-5|TRBV4-1|.|many
TGCGCCAGCAGCCGCCTAGCCACAGGGTTAAGCAATCAGCCCCAGCATTTT
CASSRLATGLSNQPQHF
>TRBJ1-2|TRBV5-1|TRBD1|many
TGCGCCAGCACCGGGACAGGGGACTTCTATGGCTACACCTTC
CASTGTGDFYGYTF
>TRBJ2-5|TRBV6-5|.|.
TGTGCCAGCAGTCTCCGCCAGAAGGGGACCCAGTACTTC
CASSLRQKGTQYF
>TRBJ2-5|TRBV5-6|.|many
TGTGCCAGCAGCTTGGTGCAGGGCGGAGGGGAGACCCAGTACTTC
CASSLVQGGGETQYF
>TRBJ2-1|TRBV7-2|.|many
TGTGCCAGCAGCACCCAACGAAAGTGGGAGCAGTTCTTC
CASSTQRKWEQFF
>TRBJ1-6|TRBV4-1|.|many
TGCGCCAGCAGCCAACCATGGGATTCACCCCTCCACTTT
CASSQPWDSPLHF
>TRBJ1-1|TRBV12-3/TRBV12-4|.|.
TGTGCCAGCAGTGTCCGGGGCCCCGCGGCTTTCTTT
CASSVRGPAAFF
>TRBJ2-7|TRBV7-6|.|many
TGTGCCAGCCTGGGGCTTCGGAACGAGCAGTACTTC
CASLGLRNEQYF
>TRBJ1-2|TRBV6-6|.|many
TGTGCCAGCAGTTTCGCAGCTGATGGCTACACCTTC
CASSFAADGYTF
>TRBJ2-7|TRBV25-1|TRBD2|.
TGTGCCAGCAGTGAATTGGGACTAGCCTACGAGCAGTACTTC
CASSELGLAYEQYF
>TRBJ2-6|TRBV5-4|.|many
TGTGCCAGCAGCTTCGGGCCTGGGGCCAACGTCCTGACTTTC
CASSFGPGANVLTF
>TRBJ1-4|TRBV3-1|.|many
TGTGCCAGCAGTCCAGGGAGAACTAATGAAAAACTGTTTTTT
CASSPGRTNEKLFF
>TRBJ2-5|TRBV7-6|.|many
TGTGCCAGCAGCTCACCGTTGAAGACCCAGTACTTC
CASSSPLKTQYF
>TRBJ1-1|TRBV12-3/TRBV12-4|.|few
TGTGCCAGCAGTATGGAACCACTCAGGAGCACTGAAGCTTTCTTT
CASSMEPLRSTEAFF
>TRBJ2-1|TRBV20-1|TRBD2|many
TGCAGTGCTAGTGTAGCGGGGGCCCTAAGCTCCTACAATGAGCAGTTCTTC
CSASVAGALSSYNEQFF
>TRBJ2-7|TRBV5-1|.|.
TGCGCCAGCAGCACTGGGGTGTCAGGCGAGCAGTACTTC
CASSTGVSGEQYF
>TRBJ2-7|TRBV12-3/TRBV12-4|.|many
TGTGCCAGCAGTTTCCGGAGAGACAGAGCCTACGAGCAGTACTTC
CASSFRRDRAYEQYF
>TRBJ1-3|TRBV9|.|few
TGTGCCAGCAGCGTCGACGGACAAACGTCGGCCACCATATATTTT
CASSVDGQTSATIYF
>TRBJ1-5|TRBV7-9|TRBD1|many
TGTGCCAGCAGCCAGACAGGGGGGAATCAGCCCCAGCATTTT
CASSQTGGNQPQHF